This T cell receptor (beta chain) derives from a study of CD8+ T cells in alopecia areata. Study in general: Patients in the treated group were given tofacitinib by mouth, 5 to 10 mg twice a day. The tofacitinib course ran for 6 to 18 months and was followed by 6 months off drug.

Peripheral blood samples and lesional scalp punch biopsies were obtained from alopecia areata patients. Sorting of PBMCs yielded the CD4+ and CD8+ T cells. Reverse transcription of extracted RNA yielded cDNA, which provided the sequencing template. Some clones are missing from TCRdb's copy, which holds only in-frame ones; the method was immunoSEQ multiplex PCR. The sample comprises 150,000 to 200,000 clones, about 72% of which are singletons, and roughly 10% rests with the top ten. This clone is a singleton in its sample. Other DNA sequences of this sample code for an identical CDR3. CDR1 and CDR2 (germline): LNHDA, SQIVND (reference sequence). The V and J ends lost 6 bases and 0 bases, in that order; junction bases with no gene match: 6. This CDR3 contains 15 residues.

The V gene is TRBV19, the J gene TRBJ2-3; TRBD2 matches 7 bases. This clonotype was obtained from a human donor with alopecia areata. Here the sequenced sample was CD8+ T cells sorted from blood, taken at week 0. In DNA form, the CDR3 reads TGTGCCAGTAGCCCAGCGGGGAGGAGCACAGATACGCAGTATTTT. It translates to CASSPAGRSTDTQYF.